Given below is one TCR beta chain in context. No antigen is known for it. All donors qualified as healthy HIV-negative adults and had experienced no recent acute infections or vaccinations. Original processing notes: Sequence data from immunoSEQ were junction-only and lacked quality scores; consequently, filtering differed. Profiled with immunoSEQ multiplex PCR; TCRdb holds only in-frame clones, not every one. V, J and clone size were drawn from that table, and D and trimming were deduced from the DNA. The sample has about 2.5 million clones, approximately 90% seen once; the top ten hold more than 0.35%. This entry comes from a study of shared clonotypes between healthy human individuals. In the study overall: A couple of female and three male donors aged 18 to 49 were enrolled.

General study findings and limits: What naive subsets generally showed was a larger estimated richness than memory subsets showed.

The sequence came from a man aged 18 to 35 in good health. Some clones in this sample may be carry-over from other donors' samples. The sample taken for sequencing was naive CD4+ T cells from PBMCs. Subset defined: CD45RA+ positively selected.

The CDR3 coding sequence is TGTGCCAGCAGCCAAAGGGAGAGGGAGGCCTATGGCTACACCTTC. Its protein product is CASSQREREAYGYTF. The rearrangement uses TRBV4-2 and TRBJ1-2; no firm D call. CDR3 length: 15 residues. Trimming took 2 bases from V and 4 from J, leaving 14 bases between them. Germline V gene data show CDR1 as LGHNA and CDR2 as YNFKEQ.